Listed below are T cell receptor beta chains from one sample, sequenced in a study of blood T cells in healthy people across ages. TCRdb processed the 5' RACE reads anew with MiXCR; each CDR3 protein has one entry. Of about 1,500,000 distinct CDR3 sequences in the sample, 25% to 30% were seen once. Input material: blood. The receptors come from a woman aged 25 to 39 in good health. The CDR3 runs from the conserved cysteine through the conserved F or W. Fields, in order: V gene, J gene, clone size, D gene, CDR3 DNA, CDR3 protein. A D gene is named only where the DNA matches it firmly. Only part of the rows carry a size: once, few, many, or a class if the clone is expanded.

v_gene: TRBV28
j_gene: TRBJ2-3
abundance: few
d_gene: TRBD2
CDR3nt: TGTGCCAGCAGTCCAGCGGGGGCCCTAGATACGCAGTATTTT
CDR3aa: CASSPAGALDTQYF

v_gene: TRBV27
j_gene: TRBJ2-7
abundance: many
d_gene: -
CDR3nt: TGTGCCAGCAGTTTAAACCCCTACAGCGAGCAGTACTTC
CDR3aa: CASSLNPYSEQYF

v_gene: TRBV10-3
j_gene: TRBJ2-5
abundance: many
d_gene: TRBD2
CDR3nt: TGTGCCGCTGGGACTAGCGGTCAAGAGACCCAGTACTTC
CDR3aa: CAAGTSGQETQYF

v_gene: TRBV2
j_gene: TRBJ1-2
abundance: -
d_gene: TRBD1
CDR3nt: TGTGCCAGCAGTGCCGACAGGGGGCACGGAGGCTACACCTTC
CDR3aa: CASSADRGHGGYTF

v_gene: TRBV6-5
j_gene: TRBJ1-2
abundance: -
d_gene: -
CDR3nt: TGTGCCAGCAGAAAACAGGGCGCAGGAGGCTACACCTTC
CDR3aa: CASRKQGAGGYTF

v_gene: TRBV7-3
j_gene: TRBJ1-4
abundance: few
d_gene: -
CDR3nt: TGTGCCAGCAGCTTAGGTCGGCAGGGTGGGACTAATGAAAAACTGTTTTTT
CDR3aa: CASSLGRQGGTNEKLFF

v_gene: TRBV2
j_gene: TRBJ1-5
abundance: -
d_gene: -
CDR3nt: TGTACCAGCAGTGATGTGGGAGGACGCAATCAGCCCCAGCATTTT
CDR3aa: CTSSDVGGRNQPQHF

v_gene: TRBV6-2/TRBV6-3
j_gene: TRBJ2-7
abundance: -
d_gene: TRBD2
CDR3nt: TGTGCCAGCAGTTACTCGGCAGCGGGAGCGCACCGCGAGCAGTACTTC
CDR3aa: CASSYSAAGAHREQYF

v_gene: TRBV5-1
j_gene: TRBJ2-5
abundance: -
d_gene: -
CDR3nt: TGCGCCAGCAGCTATGAACAACGGTCCTCAGAGACCCAGTACTTC
CDR3aa: CASSYEQRSSETQYF

v_gene: TRBV5-1
j_gene: TRBJ1-2
abundance: many
d_gene: TRBD1
CDR3nt: TGCGCCAGCAGCTTGGGGGACAGCGCTTATGGCTACACCTTC
CDR3aa: CASSLGDSAYGYTF

v_gene: TRBV20-1
j_gene: TRBJ2-3
abundance: -
d_gene: -
CDR3nt: TGCAGTGCTAGAGATGCGGGGCGGGGACTCACAGATACGCAGTATTTT
CDR3aa: CSARDAGRGLTDTQYF

v_gene: TRBV7-2
j_gene: TRBJ2-1
abundance: -
d_gene: -
CDR3nt: TGTGCCAGCAGCTTAGGGGCTAGCGTAAACTCCTACAATGAGCAGTTCTTC
CDR3aa: CASSLGASVNSYNEQFF

v_gene: TRBV5-5
j_gene: TRBJ2-1
abundance: -
d_gene: TRBD2
CDR3nt: TGTGCCAGCACTAAAGGGTTGGCTAGCGGCCAGAACAATGAGCAGTTCTTC
CDR3aa: CASTKGLASGQNNEQFF